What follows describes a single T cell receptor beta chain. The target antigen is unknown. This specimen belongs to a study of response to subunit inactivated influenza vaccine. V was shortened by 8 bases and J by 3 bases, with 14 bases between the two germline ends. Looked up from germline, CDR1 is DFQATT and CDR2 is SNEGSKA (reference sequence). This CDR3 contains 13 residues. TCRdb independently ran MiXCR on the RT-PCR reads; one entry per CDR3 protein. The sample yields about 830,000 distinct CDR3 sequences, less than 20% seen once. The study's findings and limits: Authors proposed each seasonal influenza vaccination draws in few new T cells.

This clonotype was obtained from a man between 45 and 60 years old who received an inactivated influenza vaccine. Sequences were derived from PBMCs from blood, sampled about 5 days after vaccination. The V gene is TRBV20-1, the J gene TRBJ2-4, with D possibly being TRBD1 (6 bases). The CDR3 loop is CSTSRQDKNIQYF. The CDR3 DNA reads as TGCAGTACTTCAAGACAGGACAAAAACATTCAGTACTTC.